These 25 T cell receptor beta chains were all obtained from the same sample, sequenced in a study of T cell repertoires in cytomegalovirus infection. These receptors' targets are unknown. TCRdb analysed the reads with MiXCR anew, one entry per CDR3 protein. Of roughly 87,000 distinct CDR3 sequences in the sample, 25% to 30% were seen once. Sequences were derived from CD8+ T cells from cultured PBMCs, sampled from culture after CMV antigen stimulation. The receptors derive from a human donor in good health (CMV status not recorded). Some clones in this sample may be carry-over from other donors' samples.

The table lists this clonotype with many counts. J is TRBJ1-5 and V is TRBV7-8; possible D gene TRBD1, 6 bases. The V end lost 4 bases, the J end lost 0 bases, and 13 bases lay between the germline ends. This CDR3 is 16 amino acids long. Germline CDR1 SGHVS, CDR2 FQNEAQ. The CDR3 region is CASSWSGGYSNQPQHF. CDR3 sequence (DNA): TGTGCCAGCAGCTGGAGTGGGGGCTATAGCAATCAGCCCCAGCATTTT.

The V call is TRBV7-9, the J call TRBJ1-2, with 7 bases that match TRBD1. V was clipped by 1 base and J by 8 bases; unmatched bases: 7. CDR1 is SEHNR and CDR2 is FQNEAQ in the germline V gene (reference sequence). This CDR3 is 14 amino acids long. The CDR3 loop is CASSLVSGTAGYTF. The CDR3 region has the DNA TGTGCCAGCAGCTTAGTCTCCGGGACAGCGGGCTACACCTTC. Combining the CDR3 with reference TRBV7-9 and TRBJ1-2 gives the whole variable domain DTGVSQNPRHKITKRGQNVTFRCDPISEHNRLYWYRQTLGQGPEFLTYFQNEAQLEKSRLLSDRFSAERPKGSFSTLEIQRTEQGDSAMYLCASSLVSGTAGYTFGSGTRLTVV.

This chain connects TRBV27 to TRBJ2-3; D uncertain. Trimming took 5 bases from V and 6 from J, leaving 18 bases between them. Germline CDR1 reads MNHEY; CDR2 reads SMNVEV (reference sequence). This CDR3 region has 15 residues. CDR3 in amino acids: CASSPAQHIRDTQYF. The CDR3 bases are TGTGCCAGCAGTCCAGCCCAACATATTAGGGATACGCAGTATTTT.

This clonotype was counted a few times. This chain connects TRBV28 to TRBJ1-1; perhaps TRBD1 as D (5 bases). Trimming left V 3 bases short and J 3 bases short, with 17 bases between. The CDR3 spans 16 residues. Germline V CDR1 and CDR2: MDHEN, SYDVKM. CDR3 residues: CASSFNLGGGDTEAFF. CDR3 nucleotides: TGTGCCAGCAGTTTCAACCTTGGGGGGGGGGACACTGAAGCTTTCTTT.

The rearrangement links TRBV19 to TRBJ2-1; TRBD1 matches at 7 bases. The CDR3 sequence is 15 residues long. Germline loops: CDR1 LNHDA, CDR2 SQIVND (reference sequence). The trim removed 7 bases at V and 9 bases at J, leaving 15 bases unmatched. CDR3 amino acids: CASNVGTAGVGEQFF. The CDR3 DNA sequence: TGTGCCAGTAATGTTGGGACAGCAGGGGTAGGTGAGCAGTTCTTC.

The rearrangement uses TRBV6-5 and TRBJ2-2; TRBD2 aligns across 12 bases. Germline-derived CDR1 and CDR2 are MNHEY and SVGAGI. V shed 6 bases, J shed 3 bases, and the junction held 5 bases outside the gene matches. The CDR3 runs to 16 residues. The CDR3 DNA follows: TGTGCCAGCAGCTCTAGCGGGGGGGCGTACACCGGGGAGCTGTTTTTT. Protein sequence: CASSSSGGAYTGELFF.

This clonotype was found a few times. The chain is built from TRBV7-8 and TRBJ2-7, with D possibly being TRBD1 (5 bases). V was shortened by 3 bases and J by 5 bases, with 11 bases between the two germline ends. The CDR3 spans 13 residues. Per the germline V gene, CDR1 is SGHVS and CDR2 is FQNEAQ. The CDR3 nucleotides are TGTGCCAGCAGCTTGGGGCAGGAAAACGAGCAGTACTTC. Amino acids: CASSLGQENEQYF.

This clonotype occurred once. This rearrangement joins TRBV28 to TRBJ2-7; perhaps TRBD1 as D (6 bases). V lost 3 bases, J lost 4 bases, and 10 bases lay in between. The germline gives CDR1 MDHEN, CDR2 SYDVKM. The CDR3 is 13 residues long. CDR3 amino acids: CASSLAGAYEQYF. DNA for the CDR3: TGTGCCAGCAGTTTGGCAGGGGCATACGAGCAGTACTTC. The variable domain in full, with the rest retrieved from reference TRBV28 and TRBJ2-7, is DVKVTQSSRYLVKRTGEKVFLECVQDMDHENMFWYRQDPGLGLRLIYFSYDVKMKEKGDIPEGYSVSREKKERFSLILESASTNQTSMYLCASSLAGAYEQYFGPGTRLTVT.

This clonotype was seen a handful of times. The V call is TRBV14, the J call TRBJ2-1; tentative D call: TRBD2 (6 bases). V gave up 0 bases and J gave up 5 bases, with 8 bases separating them. This CDR3 region has 14 residues. In germline, CDR1 is SGHDN, CDR2 FVKESK. CDR3 DNA: TGTGCCAGCAGCCAAGATTGGAGGGACAATGAGCAGTTCTTC. It encodes CASSQDWRDNEQFF.

This sequence joins TRBV27 and TRBJ2-3; D is unresolved. Trimming took 2 bases from V and 8 from J, leaving 11 bases between them. The CDR3 sequence is 13 residues long. Germline V gives CDR1 MNHEY, CDR2 SMNVEV (reference sequence). The CDR3 here is CASSLHQDFTQYF. In nucleotides, the CDR3 is TGTGCCAGCAGTTTACACCAAGATTTTACGCAGTATTTT.

The chain combines TRBV20-1 with TRBJ2-3; D gene unclear. V was trimmed by 3 bases and J by 5 bases, leaving 12 bases between them. The CDR3 contains 13 residues. Looked up from germline, CDR1 is DFQATT and CDR2 is SNEGSKA (reference sequence). The DNA of the CDR3 is TGCAGTGCTAGCGGCGCTTCGGGAGATACGCAGTATTTT. Its protein is CSASGASGDTQYF.

The rearrangement uses TRBV29-1 and TRBJ1-1; the match to TRBD1 covers 8 bases. Losses at the gene ends were 7 bases for V and 11 bases for J; bases not matched to a gene: 15. The germline V gene has CDR1 SQVTM and CDR2 ANQGSEA. This CDR3 comprises 13 residues. In nucleotides, the CDR3 is TGCAGCGCTTGGGACGAACAGGGGGTAGTTGCTTTCTTT. This codes for CSAWDEQGVVAFF.

This chain's CDR3 is CASSLSLGSPATNEKLFF. The CDR3 DNA reads TGTGCCAGCAGCTTAAGTCTCGGCAGTCCCGCAACTAATGAAAAACTGTTTTTT. V usage is TRBV13 and J usage is TRBJ1-4; D is undetermined. The V end was cut by 2 bases, the J end by 0 bases, with 16 bases between. The CDR3 extends over 18 amino acids. Germline V CDR1 and CDR2: PRHDT, FYEKMQ (reference sequence).

There are a few counts of this clonotype. The V call is TRBV6-5, the J call TRBJ2-5, with TRBD1 as a possible D gene (5 bases). The CDR3 covers 16 residues. The V gene's germline CDR1 is MNHEY and CDR2 SVGAGI. Trimming stripped 4 bases from V and 5 bases from J, with 20 bases between. The CDR3 sequence is CASSSPLGRAGETQYF. CDR3 bases: TGTGCCAGCAGTTCCCCGTTGGGCAGGGCTGGGGAGACCCAGTACTTC.

This clonotype has just a few counts. The chain has TRBV11-1 and TRBJ2-7; TRBD1 matches at 7 bases. In germline, CDR1 is SGHAT, CDR2 FQDESV (reference sequence). V was pared by 3 bases and J by 4 bases, with 3 bases of the junction left unmatched. The CDR3 loop spans 13 amino acids. The DNA for the CDR3 is TGTGCCAGCAGCTTGGGACAGATGTACGAGCAGTACTTC. Protein: CASSLGQMYEQYF.

The V gene is TRBV19, the J gene TRBJ2-1; TRBD2 matches 8 bases. Germline V gives CDR1 LNHDA, CDR2 SQIVND (reference sequence). After removal of 3 bases from V and 4 bases from J, the junction contained 5 bases not matched to a gene. The CDR3 totals 15 residues. The CDR3 loop reads CASSIGLATYNEQFF. DNA for the CDR3: TGTGCCAGTAGTATTGGACTAGCAACGTACAATGAGCAGTTCTTC.

The CDR3 nucleotides are TGTGCCAGCACCCGGGCCGAGGACAGGGTTGGCGATGGCTACACCTTC. Translated: CASTRAEDRVGDGYTF. The chain has TRBV7-9 and TRBJ1-2, with 8 bases identical to TRBD1. Germline V CDR1 and CDR2: SEHNR, FQNEAQ (reference sequence). The length of the CDR3 is 16 residues. J lost 6 bases, V lost 7 bases, and 16 bases had no gene match.

This clonotype has more than one count but fewer than ten. The chain uses TRBV6-5 and TRBJ1-1; a weak D match, TRBD1 (5 bases). Trimming removed 2 bases from V and 6 bases from J, with 7 bases in between. The CDR3 has 12 amino acids. Germline V lookup: CDR1 MNHEY, CDR2 SVGAGI. The CDR3 reads CASSYGGSEAFF. CDR3 sequence (DNA): TGTGCCAGCAGTTACGGGGGTTCTGAAGCTTTCTTT.

The chain recombines TRBV20-1 with TRBJ2-7, with TRBD2 identical over 8 bases. This CDR3 region has 14 residues. Germline loops: CDR1 DFQATT, CDR2 SNEGSKA (reference sequence). With 4 bases clipped from V and 1 base from J, the junction kept 6 bases outside the gene matches. As DNA, the CDR3 is TGCAGTGCTATTCGGGGGGGAGGGTCCTACGAGCAGTACTTC. Protein product: CSAIRGGGSYEQYF.

CDR3 nucleotides: TGCAGCGCTATAATGGCCCAGCGGGAGACCCAGTACTTC. Amino acids: CSAIMAQRETQYF. The chain recombines TRBV29-1 with TRBJ2-5, with D maybe TRBD2 (5 bases). The germline V and J ends were trimmed by 7 bases and 5 bases, with 17 bases remaining between them. This CDR3 comprises 13 residues. Germline lookup yields CDR1 SQVTM and CDR2 ANQGSEA. The whole variable domain, filled in from reference TRBV29-1 and TRBJ2-5, reads SAVISQKPSRDICQRGTSLTIQCQVDSQVTMMFWYRQQPGQSLTLIATANQGSEATYESGFVIDKFPISRPNLTFSTLTVSNMSPEDSSIYLCSAIMAQRETQYFGPGTRLLVL.

This clonotype was counted ten times or more. The chain has TRBV7-7 and TRBJ2-5; 7 nucleotides agree with TRBD1. CDR3 size: 16 residues. Germline loops: CDR1 SSHAT, CDR2 FNYEAQ (reference sequence). V shed 4 bases, J shed 7 bases, and the junction held 15 bases outside the gene matches. The CDR3, as DNA: TGTGCCAGCAGCTCATTCCGGGACAGCGACCGTGGGACCCAGTACTTC. This gives the protein CASSSFRDSDRGTQYF.

V gene TRBV19 combines with J gene TRBJ1-1; D uncertain. The CDR3 totals 15 residues. Germline values: CDR1 LNHDA, CDR2 SQIVND (reference sequence). V was pared by 7 bases and J by 1 base, with 16 bases between. The CDR3 nucleotides read TGTGCCAGTATAGGATCAAGGGTTGAGAACACTGAAGCTTTCTTT. It is translated as CASIGSRVENTEAFF.

This clonotype was seen a handful of times. This sequence joins TRBV20-1 and TRBJ1-5; unclear D gene. CDR1 DFQATT and CDR2 SNEGSKA come from the germline V gene (reference sequence). V was clipped by 3 bases and J by 2 bases, with 11 bases between them. The CDR3 extends over 14 amino acids. CDR3: CSASRVPGNQPQHF. The CDR3 region has the DNA TGCAGTGCTAGTAGAGTGCCTGGCAATCAGCCCCAGCATTTT.

This clonotype appeared a few times. The V gene is TRBV7-8, the J gene TRBJ1-1; D remains unclear. Trimming took 5 bases from V and 1 from J, leaving 14 bases between them. This CDR3 is 15 amino acids long. In germline, CDR1 is SGHVS, CDR2 FQNEAQ. The DNA of the CDR3 is TGTGCCAGCAGCCCCCCCGACGGTAGGAACACTGAAGCTTTCTTT. This translates into CASSPPDGRNTEAFF.

This clonotype was recorded at least ten times. The chain joins TRBV27 to TRBJ1-5, with a weak D call TRBD1 (5 bases). V was shortened by 4 bases and J by 3 bases, with 7 bases between the two germline ends. Germline V gene sequence: CDR1 MNHEY, CDR2 SMNVEV (reference sequence). This CDR3 has 13 residues. The CDR3 DNA sequence: TGTGCCAGCAGTTGGGGGAACAATCAGCCCCAGCATTTT. As protein: CASSWGNNQPQHF.